This entry describes one T cell receptor (beta chain). This sample is part of a study of blood T cell repertoires in COVID-19. Study overall: The United States, Italy and Spain were the sources of the acute and convalescent COVID-19 samples. In each case, the material was cDNA or gDNA derived from T cells, B-cell-depleted T cells, or PBMCs.

Under the authors' procedure: From reference gene primer amplification, estimates of nucleated cell counts were derived. Libraries were prepared by immunoSEQ multiplex PCR; TCRdb keeps only in-frame clonotypes and omits some of them. Clonal size and the V and J genes are those of that table, whereas D and trimming came from the DNA. The profile covers around 700,000 clones, with 90% appearing a single time and about 0.24% taken by the ten largest. The CDR3 is 13 amino acids. Germline CDR1 is LGHNA and CDR2 is YSLEER. V dropped 6 bases and J dropped 4 bases, with 12 bases sitting between them. Sequencing used peripheral blood. The TCR sequence derives from a woman younger than 35 with acute or convalescent COVID-19. The chain has TRBV4-3 and TRBJ1-2, with D possibly TRBD1 on 6 matching bases. For the CDR3, the DNA is TGCGCCAGCAGTCATACAGGGTTCTATGGCTACACCTTC. Translating it yields CASSHTGFYGYTF.